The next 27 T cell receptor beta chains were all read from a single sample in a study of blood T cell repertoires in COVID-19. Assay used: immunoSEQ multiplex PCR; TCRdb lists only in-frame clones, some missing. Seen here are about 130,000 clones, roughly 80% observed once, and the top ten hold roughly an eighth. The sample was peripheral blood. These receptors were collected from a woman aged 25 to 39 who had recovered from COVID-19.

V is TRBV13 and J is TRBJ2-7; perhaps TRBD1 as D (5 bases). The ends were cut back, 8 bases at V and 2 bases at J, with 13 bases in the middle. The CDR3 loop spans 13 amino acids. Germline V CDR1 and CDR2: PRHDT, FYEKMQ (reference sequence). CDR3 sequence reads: CASRAEGAYEQYF. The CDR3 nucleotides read TGTGCCAGCCGCGCGGAAGGGGCCTACGAGCAGTACTTC.

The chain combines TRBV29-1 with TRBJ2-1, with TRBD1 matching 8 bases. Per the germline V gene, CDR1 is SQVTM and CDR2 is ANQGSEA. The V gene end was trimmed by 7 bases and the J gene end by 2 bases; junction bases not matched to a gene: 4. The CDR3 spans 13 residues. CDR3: CSAGQDTYNEQFF. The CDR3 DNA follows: TGCAGCGCGGGACAGGATACCTACAATGAGCAGTTCTTC.

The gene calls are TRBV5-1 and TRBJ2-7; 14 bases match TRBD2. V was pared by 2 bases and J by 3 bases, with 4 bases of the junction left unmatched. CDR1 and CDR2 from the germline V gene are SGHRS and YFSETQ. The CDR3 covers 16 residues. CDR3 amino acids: CASSFGTSGSLYEQYF. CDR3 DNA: TGCGCCAGCAGCTTCGGGACTAGCGGGAGTCTCTACGAGCAGTACTTC. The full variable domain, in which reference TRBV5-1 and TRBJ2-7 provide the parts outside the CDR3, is KAGVTQTPRYLIKTRGQQVTLSCSPISGHRSVSWYQQTPGQGLQFLFEYFSETQRNKGNFPGRFSGRQFSNSRSEMNVSTLELGDSALYLCASSFGTSGSLYEQYFGPGTRLTVT.

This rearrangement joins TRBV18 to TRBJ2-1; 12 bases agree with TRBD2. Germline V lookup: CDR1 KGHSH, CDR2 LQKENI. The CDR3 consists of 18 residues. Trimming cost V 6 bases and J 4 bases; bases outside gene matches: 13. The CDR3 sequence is CASSLLAGGSERYNEQFF. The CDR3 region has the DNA TGTGCCAGCTCCCTACTAGCGGGAGGTTCGGAAAGGTACAATGAGCAGTTCTTC.

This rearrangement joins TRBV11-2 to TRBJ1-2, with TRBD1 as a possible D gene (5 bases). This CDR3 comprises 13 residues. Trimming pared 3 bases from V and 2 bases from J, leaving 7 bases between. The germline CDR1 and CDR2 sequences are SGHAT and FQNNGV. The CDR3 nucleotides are TGTGCCAGCAGCTTCGACAGCAACTATGGCTACACCTTC. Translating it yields CASSFDSNYGYTF.

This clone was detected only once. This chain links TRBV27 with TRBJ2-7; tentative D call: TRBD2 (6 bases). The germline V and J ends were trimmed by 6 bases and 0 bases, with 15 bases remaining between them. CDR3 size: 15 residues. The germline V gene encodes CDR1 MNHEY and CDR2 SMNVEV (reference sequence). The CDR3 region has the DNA TGTGCCAGCAGCCCGGGGGTTAGCCCCTCCTACGAGCAGTACTTC. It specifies CASSPGVSPSYEQYF.

CDR3: CARQLLQGMSYEQYF. The CDR3 DNA follows: TGTGCCAGACAGCTATTACAGGGAATGTCGTACGAGCAGTACTTC. The chain employs TRBV7-5 and TRBJ2-7; the D call in the table, TRBD1, was not verified against the DNA. TRBV7-5 is classified as a pseudogene. This CDR3 region has 15 residues.

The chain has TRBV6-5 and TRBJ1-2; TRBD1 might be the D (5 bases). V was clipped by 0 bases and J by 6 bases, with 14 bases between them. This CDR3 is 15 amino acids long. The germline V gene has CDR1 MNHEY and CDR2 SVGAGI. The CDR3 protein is CASSYSPQGVDGYTF. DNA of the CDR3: TGTGCCAGCAGTTACTCCCCCCAGGGCGTGGATGGCTACACCTTC.

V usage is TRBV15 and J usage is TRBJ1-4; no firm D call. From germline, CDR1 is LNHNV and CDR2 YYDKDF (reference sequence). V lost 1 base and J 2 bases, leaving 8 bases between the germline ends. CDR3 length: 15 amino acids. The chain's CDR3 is CATSRARMTNEKLFF. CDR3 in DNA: TGTGCCACCAGCAGAGCCAGGATGACTAATGAAAAACTGTTTTTT.

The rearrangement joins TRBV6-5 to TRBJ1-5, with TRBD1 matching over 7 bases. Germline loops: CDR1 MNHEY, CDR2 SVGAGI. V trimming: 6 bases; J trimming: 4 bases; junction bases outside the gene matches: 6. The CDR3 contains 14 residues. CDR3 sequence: CASSGGQSNQPQHF. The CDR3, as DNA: TGTGCCAGCAGCGGGGGACAGAGTAATCAGCCCCAGCATTTT.

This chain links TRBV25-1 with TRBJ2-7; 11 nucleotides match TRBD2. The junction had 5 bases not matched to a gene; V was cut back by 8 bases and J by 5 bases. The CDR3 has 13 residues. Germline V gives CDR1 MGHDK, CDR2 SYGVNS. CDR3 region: CASQLAGVHEQYF. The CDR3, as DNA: TGTGCCAGCCAACTAGCGGGAGTTCACGAGCAGTACTTC.

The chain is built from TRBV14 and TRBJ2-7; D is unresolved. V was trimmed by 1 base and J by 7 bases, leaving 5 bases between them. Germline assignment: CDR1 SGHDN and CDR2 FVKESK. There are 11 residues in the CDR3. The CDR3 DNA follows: TGTGCCAGCAGCCAAGTGAGAGAGCAGTACTTC. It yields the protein CASSQVREQYF.

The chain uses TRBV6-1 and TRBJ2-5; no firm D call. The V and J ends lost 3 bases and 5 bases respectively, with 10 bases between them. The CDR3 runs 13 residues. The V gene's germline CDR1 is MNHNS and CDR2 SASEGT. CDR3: CASSEVVRETQYF. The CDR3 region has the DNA TGTGCCAGCAGTGAGGTAGTTCGGGAGACCCAGTACTTC.

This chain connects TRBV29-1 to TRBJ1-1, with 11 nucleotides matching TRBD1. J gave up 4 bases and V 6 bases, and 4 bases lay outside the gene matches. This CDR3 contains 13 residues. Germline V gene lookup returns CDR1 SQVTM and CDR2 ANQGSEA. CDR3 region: CSVKGQGATEAFF. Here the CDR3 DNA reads TGCAGCGTAAAAGGACAGGGGGCCACTGAAGCTTTCTTT.

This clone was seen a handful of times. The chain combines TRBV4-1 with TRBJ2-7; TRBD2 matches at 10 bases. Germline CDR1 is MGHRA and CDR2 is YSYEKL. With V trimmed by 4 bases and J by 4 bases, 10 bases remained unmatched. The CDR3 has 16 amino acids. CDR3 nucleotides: TGCGCCAGCAGCCTGGGACTAGCGCCTGGGAATTACGAGCAGTACTTC. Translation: CASSLGLAPGNYEQYF.

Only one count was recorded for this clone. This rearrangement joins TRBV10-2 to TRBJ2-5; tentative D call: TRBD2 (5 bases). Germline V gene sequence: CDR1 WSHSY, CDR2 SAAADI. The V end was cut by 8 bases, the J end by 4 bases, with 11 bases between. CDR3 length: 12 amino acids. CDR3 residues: CASLRGRETQYF. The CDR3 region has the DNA TGCGCCAGCCTACGGGGAAGAGAGACCCAGTACTTC.

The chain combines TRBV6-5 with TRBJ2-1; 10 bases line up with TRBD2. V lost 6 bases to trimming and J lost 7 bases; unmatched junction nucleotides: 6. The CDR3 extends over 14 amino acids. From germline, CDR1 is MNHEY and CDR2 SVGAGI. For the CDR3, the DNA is TGTGCCAGCAGGAGCGGGGGGGCAAGGAATGAGCAGTTCTTC. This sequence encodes CASRSGGARNEQFF.

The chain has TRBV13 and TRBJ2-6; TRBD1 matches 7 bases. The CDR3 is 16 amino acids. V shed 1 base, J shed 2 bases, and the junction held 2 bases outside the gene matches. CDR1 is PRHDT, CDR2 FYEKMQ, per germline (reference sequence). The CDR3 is CASSLVQGAGANVLTF. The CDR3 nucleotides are TGTGCCAGCAGCTTAGTTCAGGGGGCTGGGGCCAACGTCCTGACTTTC.

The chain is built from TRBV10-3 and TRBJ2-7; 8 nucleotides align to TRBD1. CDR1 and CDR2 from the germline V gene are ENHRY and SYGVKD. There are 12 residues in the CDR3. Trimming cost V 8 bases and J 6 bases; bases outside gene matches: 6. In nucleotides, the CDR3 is TGTGCCATCTGGACAGGGACCTCCGAGCAGTACTTC. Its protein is CAIWTGTSEQYF.

The CDR3, as DNA: TGTGCCAGCAGTTTCAGCGGGGGGGCCTTAAATGAGCAGTTCTTC. This sequence encodes CASSFSGGALNEQFF. The genes are TRBV6-5 and TRBJ2-1, with TRBD2 matching 10 bases. Germline lookup yields CDR1 MNHEY and CDR2 SVGAGI. J was trimmed by 7 bases and V by 4 bases; bases with no gene match: 7. The CDR3 consists of 15 residues.

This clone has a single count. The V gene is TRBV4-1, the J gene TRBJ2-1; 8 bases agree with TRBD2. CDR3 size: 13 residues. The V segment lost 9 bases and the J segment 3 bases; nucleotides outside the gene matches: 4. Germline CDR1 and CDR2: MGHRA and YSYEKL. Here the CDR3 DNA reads TGCGCCAGTTCGGGGGGGCTCTACAATGAGCAGTTCTTC. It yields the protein CASSGGLYNEQFF.

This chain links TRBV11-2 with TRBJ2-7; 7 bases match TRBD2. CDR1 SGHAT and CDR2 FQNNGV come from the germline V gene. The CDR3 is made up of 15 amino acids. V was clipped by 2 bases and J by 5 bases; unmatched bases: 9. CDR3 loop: CASSLQYLGRDEQYF. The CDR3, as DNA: TGTGCCAGCAGCTTACAGTACTTAGGGAGGGACGAGCAGTACTTC.

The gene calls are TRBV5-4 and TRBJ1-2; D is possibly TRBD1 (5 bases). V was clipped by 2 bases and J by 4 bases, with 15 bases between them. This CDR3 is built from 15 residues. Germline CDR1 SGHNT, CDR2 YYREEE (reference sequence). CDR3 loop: CASSLGEAHSYGYTF. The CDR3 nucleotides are TGTGCCAGCAGCTTAGGGGAAGCTCACTCCTATGGCTACACCTTC.

For the CDR3, the DNA is TGCGCCAGCAGCTTGGCGACAGGGGCCTACGAGCAGTACTTC. Protein: CASSLATGAYEQYF. The rearrangement uses TRBV5-1 and TRBJ2-7, with 8 bases matching TRBD1. V lost 0 bases to trimming and J lost 2 bases; unmatched junction nucleotides: 1. Germline V gene data show CDR1 as SGHRS and CDR2 as YFSETQ. The CDR3 is 14 amino acids.

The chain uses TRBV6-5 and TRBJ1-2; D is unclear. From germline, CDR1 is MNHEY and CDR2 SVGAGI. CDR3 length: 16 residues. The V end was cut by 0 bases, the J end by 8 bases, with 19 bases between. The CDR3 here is CASSYSGSVGLGGYTF. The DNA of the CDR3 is TGTGCCAGCAGTTACTCGGGCAGTGTGGGTCTTGGAGGCTACACCTTC.

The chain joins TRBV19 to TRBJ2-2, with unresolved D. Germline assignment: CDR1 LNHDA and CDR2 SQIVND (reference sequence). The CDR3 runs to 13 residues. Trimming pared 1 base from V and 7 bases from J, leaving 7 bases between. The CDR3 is CASSIAVNGELFF. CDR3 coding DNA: TGTGCCAGTAGTATAGCGGTTAACGGGGAGCTGTTTTTT.

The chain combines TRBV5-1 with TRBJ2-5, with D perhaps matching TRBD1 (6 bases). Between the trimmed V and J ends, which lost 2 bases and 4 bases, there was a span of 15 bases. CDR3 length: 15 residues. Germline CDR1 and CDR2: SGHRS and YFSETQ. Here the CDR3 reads CASSLYRAEAETQYF. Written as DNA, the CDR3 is TGCGCCAGCAGCTTATACAGGGCCGAGGCAGAGACCCAGTACTTC.